This passage covers 13 T cell receptor beta chains from one sample sequenced in a study of T cells in Graves' hyperthyroidism and ophthalmopathy (dated by TCRdb to about 2019). Preparation of the library involved multiplex PCR. Sequencing was carried out with an Illumina HiSeq 2000. TCR beta CDR3 regions were amplified from RNA transcripts. For the first round of RT-PCR on the TCR CDR3, the HTBI primer set was used together with the Qiagen OneStep RT-PCR kit. The public reads were reanalyzed by TCRdb: fastp trimming at Q25, MiXCR alignment, in-frame beta chains only. Entries are consolidated by CDR3 protein sequence, retaining the most common genes and DNA. Here the sample has 360,000 or so distinct CDR3 sequences; about 18% occur a single time. Together, the top ten hold around 4% of the sample. The sequenced sample consisted of blood. The receptor source for this set is a woman younger than 30 with Graves' hyperthyroidism.

This clonotype was counted ten times or more. This rearrangement joins TRBV6-1 to TRBJ2-5, with D possibly matching TRBD2 (5 bases). The germline gives CDR1 MNHNS, CDR2 SASEGT. The ends were cut back, 10 bases at V and 5 bases at J, with 17 bases in the middle. The CDR3 extends over 13 amino acids. This chain's CDR3 is CATSPSPLETQYF. The CDR3 DNA reads as TGTGCCACCTCCCCTAGCCCCCTCGAGACCCAGTACTTC.

V usage is TRBV12-3 or TRBV12-4 and J usage is TRBJ1-2, with 10 bases aligning to TRBD1. This CDR3 spans 15 amino acids. With V trimmed by 4 bases and J by 5 bases, 7 bases remained unmatched. The CDR3 bases are TGTGCCAGCAGTTCGACCCGGGGACAGGGGTATGGCTACACCTTC. Amino acid sequence: CASSSTRGQGYGYTF.

V usage is TRBV28 and J usage is TRBJ1-1, with D perhaps matching TRBD1 (5 bases). The CDR3 runs 12 residues. Between the trimmed V and J ends, which lost 4 bases and 6 bases, there was a span of 9 bases. Per germline, CDR1 MDHEN and CDR2 SYDVKM. This CDR3 reads CASSWRGSEAFF. The CDR3 DNA is TGTGCCAGCAGTTGGAGGGGATCTGAAGCTTTCTTT.

On this clonotype itself: A read error may be the cause here, since a much bigger clone is one base away. The chain carries TRBV11-2 and TRBJ2-2; possibly TRBD1 for D (6 bases). The CDR3 covers 17 residues. CDR1 and CDR2 (germline): SGHAT, FQNNGV. CDR3 DNA: TGTGCCAGCAGCTCTACAGATTGGACAGAGAACACCGGGGAGATGTTTTTT. It codes for CASSSTDWTENTGEMFF.

This clonotype was found many times. The V call is TRBV11-2, the J call TRBJ2-2; no definite D call. This CDR3 is built from 16 residues. The germline V and J ends were trimmed by 1 base and 6 bases, with 15 bases remaining between them. The germline gives CDR1 SGHAT, CDR2 FQNNGV. The CDR3 DNA reads as TGTGCCAGCAGCTTAGTCCGGGTCTCCGACGCCGGGGAGCTGTTTTTT. It encodes CASSLVRVSDAGELFF. The variable domain in full, completed from reference TRBV11-2 and TRBJ2-2, reads EAGVAQSPRYKIIEKRQSVAFWCNPISGHATLYWYQQILGQGPKLLIQFQNNGVVDDSQLPKDRFSAERLKGVDSTLKIQPAKLEDSAVYLCASSLVRVSDAGELFFGEGSRLTVL.

This clonotype has a handful of counts. J is TRBJ1-6 and V is TRBV25-1; 10 bases align to TRBD1. The CDR3 totals 15 residues. The trim removed 4 bases at V and 7 bases at J, leaving 4 bases unmatched. The germline V gene encodes CDR1 MGHDK and CDR2 SYGVNS. The CDR3 loop is CASSGKDRGNSPLHF. The CDR3 DNA is TGTGCCAGCAGTGGAAAGGACAGGGGGAATTCACCCCTCCACTTT.

This clonotype was recorded at least ten times. The V and J genes are TRBV11-2 and TRBJ1-2; TRBD1 agrees at 9 bases. J lost 0 bases, V lost 5 bases, and 7 bases had no gene match. The CDR3 consists of 16 residues. In germline, CDR1 is SGHAT, CDR2 FQNNGV. The CDR3 DNA sequence: TGTGCCAGCAGCCCGATAACAGGGGGCTCTAACTATGGCTACACCTTC. Protein: CASSPITGGSNYGYTF.

This clonotype has a count of ten or more. This chain connects TRBV6-5 to TRBJ1-2; TRBD1 aligns across 7 bases. The germline V gene has CDR1 MNHEY and CDR2 SVGAGI. With V trimmed by 0 bases and J by 4 bases, 2 bases remained unmatched. The CDR3 extends over 14 amino acids. In DNA, the CDR3 is TGTGCCAGCAGTTACTCGGACAGGACCTATGGCTACACCTTC. Amino acids: CASSYSDRTYGYTF.

This clonotype was recorded at least ten times. The CDR3, as DNA: TGCAGTGCTAGAAAAGGCTGGGGAAGAGAGCAGTACTTC. Protein product: CSARKGWGREQYF. This chain links TRBV20-1 with TRBJ2-7; the D is unclear. Trimming took off 2 bases at V and 7 bases at J, with 15 bases between the two ends. The CDR3 runs to 13 residues. CDR1 is DFQATT and CDR2 is SNEGSKA in the germline V gene (reference sequence).

About this clonotype itself: With a much larger clone just one base away, this may be a read error. This chain links TRBV10-1 with TRBJ1-1, with D possibly matching TRBD1 (5 bases). In germline, CDR1 is WNHNN, CDR2 SYGVQD (reference sequence). CDR3 size: 12 residues. Here the CDR3 DNA reads TGCGCCAGCAGCCGGAGGGACGGTGAAGCTTGCTTT. Amino acids: CASSRRDGEACF.

The chain couples TRBV7-8 to TRBJ2-7; D is tentatively TRBD1 or TRBD2 (5 bases each). The CDR3 consists of 14 residues. CDR1 SGHVS and CDR2 FQNEAQ come from the germline V gene. Trimming left V 0 bases short and J 7 bases short, with 13 bases between. The CDR3 here is CASSLARGAREQYF. CDR3 in DNA: TGTGCCAGCAGCTTAGCGAGAGGGGCGCGGGAGCAGTACTTC.

This chain links TRBV5-1 with TRBJ2-5, with 9 nucleotides matching TRBD2. Germline-derived CDR1 and CDR2 are SGHRS and YFSETQ. CDR3 size: 15 residues. V shed 4 bases, J shed 1 base, and the junction held 5 bases outside the gene matches. This chain's CDR3 is CASSTAGGTQETQYF. CDR3 bases: TGCGCCAGCAGCACGGCGGGGGGGACCCAAGAGACCCAGTACTTC.

V usage is TRBV18 and J usage is TRBJ2-7; D might be TRBD1 or TRBD2, each matching 5 bases. Trimming cost V 3 bases and J 3 bases, with 21 bases left between them. The CDR3 consists of 17 residues. The V gene's germline CDR1 is KGHSH and CDR2 LQKENI. In DNA form, the CDR3 reads TGTGCCAGCTCACCTTATCTGTCGATGGGGGACCACTACGAGCAGTACTTC. This sequence encodes CASSPYLSMGDHYEQYF. Filled out from reference TRBV18 and TRBJ2-7, the complete variable domain reads NAGVMQNPRHLVRRRGQEARLRCSPMKGHSHVYWYRQLPEEGLKFMVYLQKENIIDESGMPKERFSAEFPKEGPSILRIQQVVRGDSAAYFCASSPYLSMGDHYEQYFGPGTRLTVT.